This T cell receptor (beta chain) is from a study of shared T cell receptors in the human thymus. Trimming stripped 1 base from V and 4 bases from J, with 7 bases between. This CDR3 is built from 13 residues. Germline CDR1 is MNHEY and CDR2 is SVGAGI. This table comes from immunoSEQ multiplex PCR, and its TCRdb copy is limited to in-frame clones, with some not included. Here the sample spans hundreds of thousands of clones, around 87% being singletons. This clone was counted a single time. The same specimen was also included in a second study, on human thymus T cells. According to that study: In corrective heart surgery, resections were taken, and these provided the thymus tissue.

The TCR originated in a boy younger than two with a congenital heart defect. The sequencing input was thymocytes. The rearrangement uses TRBV6-5 and TRBJ2-5, with D tentatively TRBD1 (5 bases). CDR3 in amino acids: CASSYWQGETQYF. CDR3 DNA sequence: TGTGCCAGCAGTTACTGGCAGGGAGAGACCCAGTACTTC.